The 25 T cell receptor beta chains below all came from one sample that was sequenced in a study of long-term antiretroviral therapy in people with HIV. At the survey level, the v3.0 immunoSEQ assay was run. Using immunoSEQ multiplex PCR, the repertoire was profiled, and TCRdb retains in-frame clones only, with some absent. The sample yields around 20,000 clones, 91% seen once. The sample consisted of unsorted PBMCs, taken 3 years after starting antiretroviral therapy. These receptors originate from a middle-aged man with HIV.

The chain carries TRBV21-1 and TRBJ2-2; the DNA was not compared with TRBD2, the D call given in the table. TRBV21-1 is a known pseudogene. There are 17 residues in the CDR3. CDR3 DNA sequence: TGTGCCAGCAACATTCCAGGACTAGCGGATAACACCGGGGAGCTGTTTTTT. It is translated as CASNIPGLADNTGELFF.

This chain connects TRBV4-1 to TRBJ1-5; D is uncertain. Per the germline V gene, CDR1 is MGHRA and CDR2 is YSYEKL. CDR3 length: 15 amino acids. Trimming stripped 0 bases from V and 1 base from J, with 7 bases between. CDR3 DNA: TGCGCCAGCAGCCAAGATGAGACAAGCAATCAGCCCCAGCATTTT. Translating it yields CASSQDETSNQPQHF.

The V call is TRBV5-4, the J call TRBJ2-3; a weak D match, TRBD1 (6 bases). With 4 bases removed from V and 2 bases from J, the gap between germline ends came to 14 bases. The germline V gene has CDR1 SGHNT and CDR2 YYREEE (reference sequence). The CDR3 loop spans 15 amino acids. DNA for the CDR3: TGTGCCAGCAGCCCTGGGACACACTACACAGATACGCAGTATTTT. Translated, it gives CASSPGTHYTDTQYF.

This chain connects TRBV9 to TRBJ2-5; 14 bases map to TRBD2. Germline values: CDR1 SGDLS, CDR2 YYNGEE. J lost 4 bases, V lost 3 bases, and 8 bases had no gene match. The CDR3 runs 17 residues. CDR3 nucleotide sequence: TGTGCCAGCAGCGGGGGACTAGCGGGGGCCCAGCGAGAGACCCAGTACTTC. It specifies CASSGGLAGAQRETQYF.

The chain carries TRBV5-5 and TRBJ2-7; D unclear. Trimming took 1 base from V and 2 from J, leaving 7 bases between them. Germline values: CDR1 SGHKS, CDR2 YYEKEE (reference sequence). The CDR3 has 13 residues. CDR3 in DNA: TGTGCCAGCAGCTTGAGGCAAGCCTACGAGCAGTACTTC. Its protein product is CASSLRQAYEQYF.

This sequence joins TRBV29-1 and TRBJ1-5; 7 nucleotides line up with TRBD1. V lost 4 bases, J lost 4 bases, and 4 bases stayed unmatched. The CDR3 contains 13 residues. Germline V gene sequence: CDR1 SQVTM, CDR2 ANQGSEA. The DNA of the CDR3 is TGCAGCGTTGCTCCAGGGGGAAATCAGCCCCAGCATTTT. This encodes CSVAPGGNQPQHF.

This chain uses TRBV19 with TRBJ2-2; TRBD1 agrees at 10 bases. Unmatched junction bases numbered 6, after V lost 6 bases and J lost 5 bases. Per germline, CDR1 LNHDA and CDR2 SQIVND (reference sequence). The CDR3 consists of 15 residues. The CDR3: CASSRDRGGTGELFF. The DNA of the CDR3 is TGTGCCAGTAGCCGGGACAGGGGAGGGACCGGGGAGCTGTTTTTT.

V is TRBV29-1 and J is TRBJ2-7, with D possibly matching TRBD2 (6 bases). The V end lost 0 bases, the J end lost 4 bases, and 10 bases lay between the germline ends. The CDR3 covers 13 residues. The germline V gene has CDR1 SQVTM and CDR2 ANQGSEA. As DNA, the CDR3 is TGCAGCGTTGAAGATAGGAGGGGTTACGAGCAGTACTTC. Residues: CSVEDRRGYEQYF.

This clone was found a few times. The chain joins TRBV2 to TRBJ1-2; 8 nucleotides line up with TRBD1. The CDR3 is 14 amino acids. The V and J ends lost 2 bases and 7 bases, in that order; junction bases with no gene match: 6. Germline loops: CDR1 SNHLY, CDR2 FYNNEI. This chain's CDR3 is CASSERQGARGYTF. CDR3 in DNA: TGTGCCAGCAGTGAACGTCAGGGGGCGCGTGGCTACACCTTC.

This rearrangement joins TRBV7-9 to TRBJ1-3; D is undetermined. CDR1 and CDR2 from the germline V gene are SEHNR and FQNEAQ (reference sequence). The V end lost 3 bases, the J end lost 2 bases, and 11 bases lay between the germline ends. This CDR3 region has 15 residues. The CDR3 DNA sequence: TGTGCCAGCAGCTTGGCGAGAGGGACTGGAAACACCATATATTTT. This gives the protein CASSLARGTGNTIYF.

The chain carries TRBV6-1 and TRBJ2-3, with a tentative D call TRBD2 (6 bases). Germline assignment: CDR1 MNHNS and CDR2 SASEGT. Trimming left V 6 bases short and J 3 bases short, with 16 bases between. The CDR3 consists of 15 residues. CDR3 nucleotides: TGTGCCAGCAGCGGGACTCTTGGGGCTACAGATACGCAGTATTTT. Translation gives CASSGTLGATDTQYF.

This chain uses TRBV19 with TRBJ2-7; TRBD1 agrees at 7 bases. The CDR3 runs 14 residues. Germline loops: CDR1 LNHDA, CDR2 SQIVND (reference sequence). V trimming: 6 bases; J trimming: 5 bases; junction bases outside the gene matches: 10. The CDR3: CASRSPTGAHEQYF. The CDR3 DNA sequence: TGTGCCAGTAGGTCCCCAACAGGGGCCCACGAGCAGTACTTC.

This rearrangement joins TRBV30 to TRBJ1-6; the D is unclear. V lost 0 bases and J 5 bases, leaving 5 bases between the germline ends. The CDR3 is made up of 13 amino acids. CDR1 and CDR2 (germline): GTSNPN, SVGIG (reference sequence). CDR3 region: CAWSVQDNSPLHF. The DNA for the CDR3 is TGTGCCTGGAGTGTCCAGGATAATTCACCCCTCCACTTT.

This chain connects TRBV7-2 to TRBJ1-4; TRBD1 might be the D (6 bases). In germline, CDR1 is SGHTA, CDR2 FQGNSA. The CDR3 totals 15 residues. The V gene lost 5 bases and the J gene lost 5 bases, with 15 bases spanning the gap. The CDR3 loop is CASSGKGQANEKLFF. Written as DNA, the CDR3 is TGTGCCAGCAGCGGCAAGGGACAAGCGAATGAAAAACTGTTTTTT.

The rearrangement uses TRBV28 and TRBJ1-1; perhaps TRBD1 as D (6 bases). The germline CDR1 and CDR2 sequences are MDHEN and SYDVKM. V lost 10 bases, J lost 2 bases, and 11 bases lay in between. The CDR3 runs to 12 residues. CDR3 DNA: TGTGCCATCAGGACAGCAAACACTGAAGCTTTCTTT. Translation: CAIRTANTEAFF. Drawing the rest from reference TRBV28 and TRBJ1-1, the complete variable domain is DVKVTQSSRYLVKRTGEKVFLECVQDMDHENMFWYRQDPGLGLRLIYFSYDVKMKEKGDIPEGYSVSREKKERFSLILESASTNQTSMYLCAIRTANTEAFFGQGTRLTVV.

The chain recombines TRBV5-1 with TRBJ2-7; 10 positions match TRBD2. CDR3 length: 15 amino acids. Germline trimming cut 2 bases from V and 4 bases from J; bases unmatched to any gene: 6. Germline V gene lookup returns CDR1 SGHRS and CDR2 YFSETQ. This CDR3 reads CASSFPSGGGYEQYF. The CDR3 DNA reads TGCGCCAGCAGCTTCCCAAGCGGGGGGGGGTACGAGCAGTACTTC. Together with reference TRBV5-1 and TRBJ2-7, the CDR3 gives the full variable domain: KAGVTQTPRYLIKTRGQQVTLSCSPISGHRSVSWYQQTPGQGLQFLFEYFSETQRNKGNFPGRFSGRQFSNSRSEMNVSTLELGDSALYLCASSFPSGGGYEQYFGPGTRLTVT.

The V call is TRBV27, the J call TRBJ2-2; the D gene is possibly TRBD2 (7 bases). Germline V gene lookup returns CDR1 MNHEY and CDR2 SMNVEV (reference sequence). The CDR3 has 14 residues. Deletions cut 8 bases from V and 1 base from J, with 11 bases between. In DNA, the CDR3 is TGTGCCAGCTCAAGGGGGGGGAACACCGGGGAGCTGTTTTTT. Protein product: CASSRGGNTGELFF.

The chain is built from TRBV5-1 and TRBJ1-4; tentatively, D is TRBD1 (5 bases). The CDR3 runs to 14 residues. V was trimmed by 7 bases and J by 4 bases, leaving 14 bases between them. Germline CDR1 is SGHRS and CDR2 is YFSETQ. The CDR3 protein is CASASGGSNEKLFF. The CDR3 nucleotides are TGCGCCAGCGCCTCGGGGGGAAGTAATGAAAAACTGTTTTTT.

The V call is TRBV18, the J call TRBJ2-2; D is undetermined. In germline, CDR1 is KGHSH, CDR2 LQKENI. V lost 0 bases, J lost 5 bases, and 4 bases lay in between. The CDR3 loop spans 13 amino acids. In DNA form, the CDR3 reads TGTGCCAGCTCACCACCAGTGACCGGGGAGCTGTTTTTT. Protein product: CASSPPVTGELFF.

The rearrangement joins TRBV5-5 to TRBJ1-1; D gene unclear. V gave up 1 base and J gave up 5 bases, with 9 bases separating them. CDR1 and CDR2 from the germline V gene are SGHKS and YYEKEE (reference sequence). The CDR3 runs to 13 residues. Here the CDR3 reads CASSLTRGTEAFF. The CDR3, as DNA: TGTGCCAGCAGCTTGACTAGAGGGACTGAAGCTTTCTTT.

V usage is TRBV15 and J usage is TRBJ1-4; 7 nucleotides match TRBD1. Germline V gene sequence: CDR1 LNHNV, CDR2 YYDKDF (reference sequence). V shed 3 bases and J 8 bases; nucleotides not matched to a gene: 15. This CDR3 spans 17 amino acids. CDR3 bases: TGTGCCACCAGCAGTGCTAGGGGGACAGAAGTCGGAGAAAAACTGTTTTTT. Translating it yields CATSSARGTEVGEKLFF.

The rearrangement uses TRBV19 and TRBJ1-2; TRBD1 is a possible D gene (6 bases). Germline lookup yields CDR1 LNHDA and CDR2 SQIVND (reference sequence). The CDR3 length is 15 residues. The V gene lost 3 bases and the J gene lost 4 bases, with 15 bases spanning the gap. The CDR3 DNA reads as TGTGCCAGTAGTATTGGACAGCTTAATTTCTATGGCTACACCTTC. Translation gives CASSIGQLNFYGYTF. Based on the CDR3 plus reference TRBV19 and TRBJ1-2, the full variable domain is DGGITQSPKYLFRKEGQNVTLSCEQNLNHDAMYWYRQDPGQGLRLIYYSQIVNDFQKGDIAEGYSVSREKKESFPLTVTSAQKNPTAFYLCASSIGQLNFYGYTFGSGTRLTVV.

This rearrangement joins TRBV19 to TRBJ1-5; 12 bases align to TRBD1. The CDR3 is made up of 17 amino acids. V gave up 3 bases and J gave up 2 bases; unmatched junction bases: 5. The V gene's germline CDR1 is LNHDA and CDR2 SQIVND (reference sequence). The CDR3 sequence: CASSMGQGAWGNQPQHF. In DNA, the CDR3 is TGTGCCAGTAGTATGGGACAGGGGGCATGGGGCAATCAGCCCCAGCATTTT.

This clone came up once. CDR3 sequence (DNA): TGCGCCAGCAGCTTAGGTCTGGGGGGCACGGTAAACACTGAAGCTTTCTTT. It specifies CASSLGLGGTVNTEAFF. The chain recombines TRBV5-1 with TRBJ1-1; D is possibly TRBD1 (6 bases). The CDR3 covers 17 residues. The V and J ends lost 2 bases and 2 bases respectively, with 19 bases between them. CDR1 is SGHRS and CDR2 is YFSETQ in the germline V gene.

The chain joins TRBV7-7 to TRBJ1-4, with 8 nucleotides matching TRBD1. This CDR3 is built from 15 residues. Per the germline V gene, CDR1 is SSHAT and CDR2 is FNYEAQ (reference sequence). Trimming at V came to 5 bases and at J to 4 bases, leaving 6 bases not matched to a gene. CDR3 protein: CASSRPGQVNEKLFF. CDR3 sequence (DNA): TGTGCCAGCAGCCGTCCGGGACAGGTTAATGAAAAACTGTTTTTT.